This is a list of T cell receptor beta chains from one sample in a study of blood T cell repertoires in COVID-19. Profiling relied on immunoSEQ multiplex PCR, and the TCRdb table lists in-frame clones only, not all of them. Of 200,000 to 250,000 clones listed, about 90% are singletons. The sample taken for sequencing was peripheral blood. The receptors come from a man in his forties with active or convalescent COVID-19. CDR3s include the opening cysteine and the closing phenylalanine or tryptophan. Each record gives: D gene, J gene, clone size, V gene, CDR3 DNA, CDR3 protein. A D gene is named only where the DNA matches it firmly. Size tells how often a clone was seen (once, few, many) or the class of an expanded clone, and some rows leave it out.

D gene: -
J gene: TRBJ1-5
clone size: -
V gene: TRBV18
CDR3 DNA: TGTGCCAGCTCACCCGGGACTGCGCCCGATCAGCCCCAGCATTTT
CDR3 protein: CASSPGTAPDQPQHF

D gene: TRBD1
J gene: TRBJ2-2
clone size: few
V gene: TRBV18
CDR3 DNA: TGTGCCAGCTCACCATTTATACCGGGACAGGGGAAGGCCGGGGAGCTGTTTTTT
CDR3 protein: CASSPFIPGQGKAGELFF

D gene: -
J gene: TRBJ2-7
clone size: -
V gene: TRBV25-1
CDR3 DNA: TGTGCCAGCAGTGATAGACAGGCCAGCTCCTACGAGCAGTACTTC
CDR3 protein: CASSDRQASSYEQYF

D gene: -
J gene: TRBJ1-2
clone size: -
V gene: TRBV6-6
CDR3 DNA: TGTGCCAGCAAGGAGGGTGACTATGGCTACACCTTC
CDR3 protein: CASKEGDYGYTF

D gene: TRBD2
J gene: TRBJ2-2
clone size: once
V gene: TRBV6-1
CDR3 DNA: TGTGCCAGCAGTGACGGGACTAGCGGGAGGGCGGACGGGGAGCTGTTTTTT
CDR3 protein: CASSDGTSGRADGELFF

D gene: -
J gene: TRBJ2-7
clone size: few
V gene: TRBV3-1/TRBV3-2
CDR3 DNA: TGTGCCAGCAGCCAAGACAGGGGAGGGTATAGCTCCTACGAGCAGTACTTC
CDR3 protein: CASSQDRGGYSSYEQYF

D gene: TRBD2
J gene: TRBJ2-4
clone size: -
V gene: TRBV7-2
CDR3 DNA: TGTGCCAGCAGCATTTGGACTAGCGGGGGGGCTGGGAACATTCAGTACTTC
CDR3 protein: CASSIWTSGGAGNIQYF

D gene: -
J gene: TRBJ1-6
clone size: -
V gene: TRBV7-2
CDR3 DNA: TGTGCCAGCAGCTCACCCTCAGGGGCATGGGGTTCACCCCTCCACTTT
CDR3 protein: CASSSPSGAWGSPLHF

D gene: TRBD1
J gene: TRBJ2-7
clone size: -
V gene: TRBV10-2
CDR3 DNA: TGCGCCAGCAGGGACAGGGGCGGCTACGAGCAGTACTTC
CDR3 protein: CASRDRGGYEQYF

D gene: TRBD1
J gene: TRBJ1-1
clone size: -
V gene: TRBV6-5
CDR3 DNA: TGTGCCAGCAGGCGACAGGGATACAACACTGAAGCTTTCTTT
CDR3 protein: CASRRQGYNTEAFF

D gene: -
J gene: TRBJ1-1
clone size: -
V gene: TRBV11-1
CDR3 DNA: TGTGCCAGCAGCCCTCGAGTGGGGGCGGACACTGAAGCTTTCTTT
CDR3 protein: CASSPRVGADTEAFF

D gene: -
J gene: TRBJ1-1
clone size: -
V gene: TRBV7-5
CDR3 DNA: TGTGTCAGAAGCTTAGGCAGGGAAACTGAAGCTTTCTTT
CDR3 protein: CVRSLGRETEAFF

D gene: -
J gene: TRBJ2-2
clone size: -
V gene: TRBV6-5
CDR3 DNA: TGTGCCAGCAGTCTAACAGGGCCGAGCACCGGGGAGCTGTTTTTT
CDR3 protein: CASSLTGPSTGELFF

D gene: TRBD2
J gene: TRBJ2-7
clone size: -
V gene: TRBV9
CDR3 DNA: TGTGCCAGCAGCCCTACCGTGACGGGGGGGTACGAGCAGTACTTC
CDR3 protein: CASSPTVTGGYEQYF

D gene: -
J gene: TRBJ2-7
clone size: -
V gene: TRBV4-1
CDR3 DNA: TGCGCCAGCAGCCTGAGTGAGGCCTACGAGCAGTACTTC
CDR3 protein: CASSLSEAYEQYF

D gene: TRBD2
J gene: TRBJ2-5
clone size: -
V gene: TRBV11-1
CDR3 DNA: TGTGCCAGCAGCCCCTTTCGGGGGGGCCAAGAGACCCAGTACTTC
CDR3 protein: CASSPFRGGQETQYF

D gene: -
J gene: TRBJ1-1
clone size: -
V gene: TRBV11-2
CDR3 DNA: TGTGCCAGCAGCTTAGGTGGCAGATCAACGACATTAGAAGCTTTCTTT
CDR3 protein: CASSLGGRSTTLEAFF

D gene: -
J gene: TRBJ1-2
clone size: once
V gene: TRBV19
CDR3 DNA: TGTGCCAGTAGTATCAAACAGGGTCTGTTCGATGGCTACACCTTC
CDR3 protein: CASSIKQGLFDGYTF

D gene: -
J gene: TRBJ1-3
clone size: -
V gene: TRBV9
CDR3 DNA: TGTGCCAGCAGCGTAGAGTTCAGGAGGACAGCGGGAAACACCATATATTTT
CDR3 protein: CASSVEFRRTAGNTIYF

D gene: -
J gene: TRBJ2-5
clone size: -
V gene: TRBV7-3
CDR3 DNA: TGTGCCAGCAGCTTAACTGGGGGAGGCGCAGAGACCCAGTACTTC
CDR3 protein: CASSLTGGGAETQYF

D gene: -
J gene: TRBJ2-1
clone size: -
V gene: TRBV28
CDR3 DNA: TGTGCCAGCCACAGGGCGGGCAATGAGCAGTTCTTC
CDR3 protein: CASHRAGNEQFF

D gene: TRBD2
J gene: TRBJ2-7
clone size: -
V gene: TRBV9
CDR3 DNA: TGTGCCAGCAGCGTAGGGACTAGCGGGGGAACATCCTACGAGCAGTACTTC
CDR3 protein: CASSVGTSGGTSYEQYF

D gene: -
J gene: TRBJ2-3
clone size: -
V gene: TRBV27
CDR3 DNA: TGTGCCAGCAGTTTCGAGAGGAGTGGTGATACGCAGTATTTT
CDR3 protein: CASSFERSGDTQYF

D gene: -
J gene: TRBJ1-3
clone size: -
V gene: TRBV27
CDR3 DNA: TGTGCCAGCAGTTTAACGTCCACAGGGAATGGAAACACCATATATTTT
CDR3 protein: CASSLTSTGNGNTIYF

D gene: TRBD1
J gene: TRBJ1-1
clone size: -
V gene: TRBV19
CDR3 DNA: TGTGCCAGTAGTCCCCGAAAGGGACAGGGGGCCTTGAACACTGAAGCTTTCTTT
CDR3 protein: CASSPRKGQGALNTEAFF

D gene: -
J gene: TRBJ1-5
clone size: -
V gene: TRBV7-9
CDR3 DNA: TGTGCCAGCAGCTTAGCGGGCGAAAAGCATTTT
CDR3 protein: CASSLAGEKHF